Below, 18 T cell receptor beta chains from the same sample are listed, as sequenced in a study of tumor and adjacent non-tumor tissue in lung cancer. No cell sorting was done before RNA was extracted from the tissue. The library came from three nested PCR rounds adapted from ARM-PCR protocols. Using its own MiXCR run on the multiplex PCR reads, TCRdb lists one record per CDR3 protein. The table has some 77,000 distinct CDR3 sequences, around 70% seen once; the top ten hold 10% to 15%. Sample: lung tumor tissue. Every receptor here comes from a woman between 70 and 85 years old with non-small cell lung cancer.

This clonotype was counted at least ten times. The rearrangement links TRBV28 to TRBJ1-1; 11 positions match TRBD1. Trimming removed 4 bases from V and 0 bases from J; junction bases left unmatched: 7. Germline values: CDR1 MDHEN, CDR2 SYDVKM. The CDR3 runs 17 residues. The CDR3 region has the DNA TGTGCCAGCAGTTCTAGGACAGGGGGCTTAGTGAACACTGAAGCTTTCTTT. Its protein product is CASSSRTGGLVNTEAFF.

Only a few counts were recorded for this clonotype. This chain uses TRBV6-6 with TRBJ2-6; D not resolved. The CDR3 sequence is 15 residues long. The V and J ends lost 2 bases and 4 bases respectively, with 9 bases between them. Germline lookup yields CDR1 MNHNY and CDR2 SVGAGI (reference sequence). The CDR3 nucleotides are TGTGCCAGCAGTTACAGTGTGGCAGGGGCCAACGTCCTGACTTTC. Its protein is CASSYSVAGANVLTF.

In regard to this clonotype: Mismatch with germline at one junction end may stem from a read error. This rearrangement joins TRBV4-1 to TRBJ1-1; D possibly corresponds to TRBD1 (6 bases). This CDR3 is built from 14 residues. In germline, CDR1 is MGHRA, CDR2 YSYEKL. CDR3 loop: CATSIRTENTEVFF. The CDR3 nucleotides are TGTGCCACCAGCATCCGGACAGAGAACACTGAAGTTTTCTTT.

Notes on this clonotype: A read error may account for a junction end that differs from germline. The rearrangement uses TRBV6-5 and TRBJ1-5; a possible D gene is TRBD1 (5 bases). The CDR3 contains 14 residues. The V gene's germline CDR1 is MNHEY and CDR2 SVGAGI. CDR3 in DNA: TGTGCCACCAGTGCAGGGTTAGACAATCAGCTCCAGCATTTT. Its translation is CATSAGLDNQLQHF.

A note on this clonotype: This may stem from a read error, because a much larger clone lies one nucleotide away. The gene calls are TRBV18 and TRBJ2-7; possibly TRBD1 for D (5 bases). CDR1 and CDR2 from the germline V gene are KGHSH and LQKENI. The CDR3 spans 15 residues. V lost 0 bases and J 7 bases, leaving 16 bases between the germline ends. CDR3 sequence (DNA): TGTGCCAGCTCACCACCCGCGACAGAGGATGGTGAGCAGTACTTC. This translates into CASSPPATEDGEQYF.

Turning to this clonotype: A read error is likely, as this CDR3 ends without the conserved phenylalanine or tryptophan. V is TRBV29-1 and J is TRBJ2-1; TRBD2 matches 9 bases. This CDR3 is 17 amino acids long. Trimming took 4 bases from V and 3 from J; bases not matched to a gene: 13. The germline V gene has CDR1 SQVTM and CDR2 ANQGSEA. The CDR3 spells CSVVGLAGGTNYNEQFL. In DNA, the CDR3 is TGCAGCGTTGTCGGGCTTGCGGGAGGGACGAACTACAATGAGCAGTTCCTC.

This chain uses TRBV5-4 with TRBJ1-6; D gene uncertain. The ends were cut back, 3 bases at V and 19 bases at J, with 26 bases in the middle. The CDR3 is made up of 15 amino acids. The germline gives CDR1 SGHNT, CDR2 YYREEE (reference sequence). The CDR3 protein is CASSSARDRDSPFHF. In DNA form, the CDR3 reads TGTGCCAGCAGCTCGGCGAGGGATAGGGATTCACCCTTTCACTTT.

To note about this clonotype: At one of its ends the junction is not consistent with the germline gene, which may arise from a read error. The chain recombines TRBV29-1 with TRBJ2-3; 13 nucleotides agree with TRBD2. This CDR3 has 15 residues. CDR1 SQVTM and CDR2 ANQGSEA come from the germline V gene. The CDR3: CSAAGLAGVPDTHYF. The CDR3, as DNA: TGTAGCGCTGCAGGACTAGCGGGAGTGCCAGATACGCACTATTTT.

This clonotype is termed medium-sized (0.01 to 0.1%). The V gene is TRBV4-1, the J gene TRBJ2-2, with D unclear. Germline V CDR1 and CDR2: MGHRA, YSYEKL. This CDR3 has 14 residues. Trimming removed 1 base from V and 7 bases from J, with 10 bases in between. The CDR3, as DNA: TGCGCCAGCAGCCAAGTCGGATTCGGCGGGGAGCTGTTTTTT. This codes for CASSQVGFGGELFF.

This clonotype was counted a few times. Possible read error: a much larger clone is one base away. The chain links TRBV6-5 to TRBJ1-2, with D possibly matching TRBD1 (6 bases). CDR3 length: 15 residues. Trimming pared 6 bases from V and 4 bases from J, leaving 18 bases between. Germline V lookup: CDR1 MNHEY, CDR2 SVGAGI. Here the CDR3 DNA reads TGTGCCAGCAGCACCGACAGGAGAGACGTCTATGGCTACACCTTC. As protein: CASSTDRRDVYGYTF.

The chain couples TRBV12-3 or TRBV12-4 to TRBJ2-7; 7 bases map to TRBD2. The CDR3 covers 13 residues. V shed 8 bases and J 4 bases; nucleotides not matched to a gene: 8. CDR3 bases: TGTGCCAGCGAAAGCGGGGTCACATACGAGCAGTACTTC. It is translated as CASESGVTYEQYF.

This clonotype was seen a single time. Relative to the germline gene, one junction end is altered; a read error may explain this. The rearrangement joins TRBV6-1 to TRBJ1-5, with D perhaps matching TRBD1 (5 bases). The CDR3 has 15 amino acids. The germline gives CDR1 MNHNS, CDR2 SASEGT. The DNA of the CDR3 is TGTGTCAGCAGTGAGGATAGGGGTAGCAATCAGCCCCAGCATTTT. Protein: CVSSEDRGSNQPQHF.

As to this clonotype: Its ends do not fully match the called genes, so a read error is possible. The V call is TRBV5-4, the J call TRBJ2-3, with 12 bases aligning to TRBD2. The germline V gene has CDR1 SGHNT and CDR2 YYREEE (reference sequence). This CDR3 contains 17 residues. The DNA for the CDR3 is TGTACCAGCAGTTTGATGCTAGCGGGAGGGAGCACAGATACGCAGTATTTT. Translated, it gives CTSSLMLAGGSTDTQYF.

This clonotype was counted once. Sequence at one end of the junction differs from germline and may be a read error. The V gene is TRBV10-1, the J gene TRBJ2-1, with a possible D match to TRBD2 (5 bases). Germline V lookup: CDR1 WNHNN, CDR2 SYGVQD (reference sequence). The CDR3 is made up of 13 amino acids. CDR3 nucleotide sequence: TGTGCCAGCAGTGAGGCGGAGGAGAATGAGCAGTTCTTC. Protein product: CASSEAEENEQFF.

This clonotype was counted between two and nine times. The V call is TRBV12-3 or TRBV12-4, the J call TRBJ2-2; 13 bases are shared with TRBD2. CDR3 length equals 15 residues. The CDR3 region has the DNA TGTGGTAGCAGCCCTGGACTAGCGGGAGCTGGGGAGCTGTTTTTT. This translates into CGSSPGLAGAGELFF.

The genes are TRBV2 and TRBJ2-7, with D possibly being TRBD2 (6 bases). The CDR3 runs 14 residues. Between the trimmed V and J ends, which lost 5 bases and 0 bases, there was a span of 11 bases. CDR1 SNHLY and CDR2 FYNNEI come from the germline V gene. CDR3: CASSPAGFSYEQYF. CDR3 bases: TGTGCCAGCAGTCCGGCGGGGTTCTCCTACGAGCAGTACTTC.

On this clonotype: One junction end does not reproduce the germline sequence, and a read error may be involved. J is TRBJ2-1 and V is TRBV5-1, with TRBD2 matching over 7 bases. Germline V gene lookup returns CDR1 SGHRS and CDR2 YFSETQ. This CDR3 region has 15 residues. CDR3 loop: CASITDGREYNGQFF. The CDR3 DNA is TGCGCCAGCATCACCGACGGGCGGGAGTACAATGGGCAGTTCTTC.

On this clonotype itself: The junction shows a germline mismatch at one end, possibly a read error. The chain couples TRBV6-5 to TRBJ1-1; D is unresolved. The CDR3 totals 12 residues. The V gene's germline CDR1 is MNHEY and CDR2 SVGAGI. CDR3 loop: CASSYSEGESFF. CDR3 DNA: TGTGCTAGCAGTTACTCGGAGGGTGAATCTTTCTTT.